Each of the 21 T cell receptor beta chains below was sequenced from the same sample in a study of cytomegalovirus exposure and HLA in healthy donors. PCR employed 60 Vbeta and 13 Jbeta primers. Assay: immunoSEQ multiplex PCR; the TCRdb copy retains only in-frame clones and omits some. This table holds more than 95,000 clones, roughly 79% found once. The sample was PBMCs. The receptors come from a male donor in good health and CMV-seronegative.

The V call is TRBV10-2, the J call TRBJ2-5; D may be TRBD1 (5 bases). The germline V gene encodes CDR1 WSHSY and CDR2 SAAADI. The CDR3 length is 14 residues. Trimming left V 3 bases short and J 4 bases short, with 12 bases between. This CDR3 reads CASSDGHKGETQYF. The CDR3 coding sequence is TGCGCCAGCAGTGACGGACACAAGGGAGAGACCCAGTACTTC.

This clone came up a few times. This rearrangement joins TRBV5-1 to TRBJ1-1; 7 nucleotides agree with TRBD1. The CDR3 loop spans 16 amino acids. Germline values: CDR1 SGHRS, CDR2 YFSETQ. V shed 4 bases and J 6 bases; nucleotides not matched to a gene: 15. CDR3 amino acids: CASSETARQGRAEAFF. The CDR3 DNA reads as TGCGCCAGCAGCGAGACAGCCCGACAGGGAAGGGCTGAAGCTTTCTTT.

V usage is TRBV6-5 and J usage is TRBJ2-7; D not resolved. Germline V gene sequence: CDR1 MNHEY, CDR2 SVGAGI. V was clipped by 4 bases and J by 2 bases, with 12 bases between them. The CDR3 is 14 amino acids. The chain's CDR3 is CASSSYLRAYEQYF. In DNA form, the CDR3 reads TGTGCCAGCAGTTCTTACCTACGGGCCTACGAGCAGTACTTC.

This clone was counted between two and nine times. V gene TRBV10-1 combines with J gene TRBJ1-4; a weak D match, TRBD1 (5 bases). Germline assignment: CDR1 WNHNN and CDR2 SYGVQD (reference sequence). The CDR3 is 14 residues long. V dropped 4 bases and J dropped 7 bases, with 13 bases sitting between them. The CDR3 sequence is CASSAGETGEKLFF. The CDR3 nucleotides read TGCGCCAGCAGTGCGGGGGAGACCGGTGAAAAACTGTTTTTT.

This sequence joins TRBV21-1 and TRBJ2-1; the table's D call of TRBD2 was not tested on the DNA. TRBV21-1 corresponds to a pseudogene. The CDR3 covers 16 residues. The CDR3: CASSKETSGKNNEQFF. DNA of the CDR3: TGTGCCAGCAGCAAAGAGACTAGCGGGAAGAATAATGAGCAGTTCTTC.

This clone has more than one count but fewer than ten. V is TRBV6-6 and J is TRBJ2-7, with D unclear. Trimming removed 0 bases from V and 3 bases from J, with 9 bases in between. From germline, CDR1 is MNHNY and CDR2 SVGAGI (reference sequence). The CDR3 is made up of 14 amino acids. CDR3 in DNA: TGTGCCAGCAGTTACTCGAGACTCCACTACGAGCAGTACTTC. It translates to CASSYSRLHYEQYF.

The chain is built from TRBV4-1 and TRBJ2-5; 9 positions match TRBD2. Germline V lookup: CDR1 MGHRA, CDR2 YSYEKL. The CDR3 sequence is 16 residues long. Losses at the gene ends were 0 bases for V and 5 bases for J; bases not matched to a gene: 7. CDR3 sequence: CASSQETGLAGETQYF. CDR3 nucleotides: TGCGCCAGCAGCCAAGAAACTGGGCTAGCGGGGGAGACCCAGTACTTC.

V is TRBV7-2 and J is TRBJ2-7, with 7 positions matching TRBD2. Losses at the gene ends were 1 base for V and 5 bases for J; bases not matched to a gene: 8. The CDR3 contains 15 residues. Germline CDR1 SGHTA, CDR2 FQGNSA. In nucleotides, the CDR3 is TGTGCCAGCAGCTTAGAAGGGACTACCCACCACGAGCAGTACTTC. Translating gives CASSLEGTTHHEQYF.

The rearrangement links TRBV5-1 to TRBJ2-5, with D possibly matching TRBD2 (5 bases). The J call is in doubt because the DNA end fits TRBJ2-7 better. The CDR3 runs to 13 residues. CDR1 and CDR2 from the germline V gene are SGHRS and YFSETQ. This CDR3 reads CASSLVRESEQYF. The CDR3 coding sequence is TGCGCCAGCAGCTTGGTGAGGGAGAGCGAGCAGTACTTC.

J is TRBJ2-5 and V is TRBV15, with TRBD2 as a possible D gene (6 bases). Germline V gene lookup returns CDR1 LNHNV and CDR2 YYDKDF (reference sequence). The CDR3 contains 16 residues. Trimming removed 3 bases from V and 5 bases from J, with 19 bases in between. CDR3 DNA sequence: TGTGCCACCAGCAGCTATCTAGCGTTAGGTCAGGAGACCCAGTACTTC. Protein sequence: CATSSYLALGQETQYF.

Here the CDR3 DNA reads TGTGCCAGCAGGCCGAGGGTCCCCAGAGACGGGGAGCTGTTTTTT. As protein: CASRPRVPRDGELFF. The chain is built from TRBV19 and TRBJ2-2, with D maybe TRBD2 (5 bases). The ends were cut back, 9 bases at V and 7 bases at J, with 21 bases in the middle. This CDR3 is built from 15 residues. CDR1 is LNHDA, CDR2 SQIVND, per germline (reference sequence).

The J gene is TRBJ2-5, the V gene TRBV7-9; no firm D call. The V end was cut by 1 base, the J end by 5 bases, with 8 bases between. The germline CDR1 and CDR2 sequences are SEHNR and FQNEAQ (reference sequence). The CDR3 runs to 13 residues. The CDR3 sequence is CASSLVQKETQYF. The CDR3 nucleotides are TGTGCCAGCAGCTTAGTACAAAAGGAGACCCAGTACTTC.

The CDR3 nucleotides are TGTGCCAGCGGACGCCCAAGCGGGGTCCACAATGAGCAGTTCTTC. Its protein product is CASGRPSGVHNEQFF. This chain connects TRBV27 to TRBJ2-1, with TRBD2 matching 7 bases. CDR3 size: 15 residues. With 8 bases clipped from V and 5 bases from J, the junction kept 12 bases outside the gene matches. The germline CDR1 and CDR2 sequences are MNHEY and SMNVEV (reference sequence).

The rearrangement uses TRBV18 and TRBJ2-2; 8 nucleotides agree with TRBD2. The CDR3 length is 16 residues. V shed 5 bases and J 4 bases; nucleotides not matched to a gene: 9. Germline V gene data show CDR1 as KGHSH and CDR2 as LQKENI. The CDR3 loop reads CASSIGQAGATGELFF. CDR3 bases: TGTGCCAGCTCAATCGGGCAAGCGGGAGCCACCGGGGAGCTGTTTTTT.

The CDR3 region is CASSLAGDNQPQHF. Here the CDR3 DNA reads TGTGCCAGCAGTTTAGCGGGTGACAATCAGCCCCAGCATTTT. J is TRBJ1-5 and V is TRBV27; no clear D. Germline V CDR1 and CDR2: MNHEY, SMNVEV (reference sequence). The CDR3 has 14 residues. V lost 2 bases and J lost 3, with 8 bases in between.

The chain carries TRBV7-2 and TRBJ1-1, with unresolved D. V lost 4 bases and J 0 bases, leaving 12 bases between the germline ends. The CDR3 has 15 residues. Per germline, CDR1 SGHTA and CDR2 FQGNSA. The CDR3 here is CASSYQSVVNTEAFF. The DNA for the CDR3 is TGTGCCAGCAGCTACCAAAGCGTCGTGAACACTGAAGCTTTCTTT.

The chain links TRBV5-1 to TRBJ1-5; the D is unclear. V was cut by 2 bases and J by 7 bases, with 10 bases left in between. The germline V gene encodes CDR1 SGHRS and CDR2 YFSETQ. This CDR3 has 13 residues. The CDR3 DNA follows: TGCGCCAGCAGCTTAGGAATGGAGCAGCCCCAGCATTTT. Translation gives CASSLGMEQPQHF.

The rearrangement links TRBV13 to TRBJ2-7, with 10 bases matching TRBD2. The CDR3 runs 18 residues. The ends lost 0 bases at V and 0 bases at J; junction bases unmatched: 8. In germline, CDR1 is PRHDT, CDR2 FYEKMQ (reference sequence). The CDR3 spells CASSLGPLAGLISYEQYF. The CDR3 DNA is TGTGCCAGCAGCTTAGGCCCACTAGCGGGATTAATCTCCTACGAGCAGTACTTC.

J is TRBJ2-1 and V is TRBV11-3; 8 bases align to TRBD1. V lost 5 bases, J lost 9 bases, and 15 bases stayed unmatched. The CDR3 runs 16 residues. Germline CDR1 SGHNT, CDR2 YENEEA. DNA for the CDR3: TGTGCCAGCAGCCAACGGACAGGGTCGATCTCGGGTGAGCAGTTCTTC. It codes for CASSQRTGSISGEQFF. Drawing the rest from reference TRBV11-3 and TRBJ2-1, the complete variable domain is EAGVVQSPRYKIIEKKQPVAFWCNPISGHNTLYWYLQNLGQGPELLIRYENEEAVDDSQLPKDRFSAERLKGVDSTLKIQPAELGDSAVYLCASSQRTGSISGEQFFGPGTRLTVL.

The chain employs TRBV4-1 and TRBJ2-7, with D perhaps TRBD2 (5 bases). Germline CDR1 MGHRA, CDR2 YSYEKL. The CDR3 is 15 residues long. The V and J ends lost 1 base and 5 bases respectively, with 15 bases between them. The CDR3: CASSQAGRGFNEQYF. In nucleotides, the CDR3 is TGCGCCAGCAGCCAAGCCGGACGGGGTTTCAACGAGCAGTACTTC.

The chain uses TRBV6-5 and TRBJ2-1, with 11 bases fitting TRBD2. This CDR3 region has 15 residues. Germline V gives CDR1 MNHEY, CDR2 SVGAGI. With V trimmed by 4 bases and J by 6 bases, 5 bases remained unmatched. The CDR3: CASSSASGRPNEQFF. The CDR3, as DNA: TGTGCCAGCAGTTCTGCTAGCGGGAGGCCCAATGAGCAGTTCTTC.